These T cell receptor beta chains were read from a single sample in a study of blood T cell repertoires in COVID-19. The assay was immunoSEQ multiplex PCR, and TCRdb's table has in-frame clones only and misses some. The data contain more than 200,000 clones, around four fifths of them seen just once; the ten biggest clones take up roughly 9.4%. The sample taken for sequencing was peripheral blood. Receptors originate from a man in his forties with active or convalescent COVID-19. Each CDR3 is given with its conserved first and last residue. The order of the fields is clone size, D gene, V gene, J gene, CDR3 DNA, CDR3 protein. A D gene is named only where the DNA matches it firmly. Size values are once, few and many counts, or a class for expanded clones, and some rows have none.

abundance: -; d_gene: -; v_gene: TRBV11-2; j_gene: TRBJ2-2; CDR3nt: TGTGCCAGCAGCCCCCACCTCCGAGGAACGAACACCGGGGAACTGTTTTTT; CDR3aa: CASSPHLRGTNTGELFF
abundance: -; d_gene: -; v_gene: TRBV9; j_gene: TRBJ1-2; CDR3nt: TGTGCCAGCAGCGCCCGGGGGGGGCACGGTGGCTATGGCTACACCTTC; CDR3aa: CASSARGGHGGYGYTF
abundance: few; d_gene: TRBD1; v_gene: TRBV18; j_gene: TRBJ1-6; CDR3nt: TGTGCCAGCTCTCGAAGGGACAGGGCCAATAATTCACCCCTCCACTTT; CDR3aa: CASSRRDRANNSPLHF
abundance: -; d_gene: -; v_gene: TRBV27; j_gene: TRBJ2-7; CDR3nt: TGTGCCAGCAGCCCGTATTCCTACGAGCAGTACTTC; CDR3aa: CASSPYSYEQYF
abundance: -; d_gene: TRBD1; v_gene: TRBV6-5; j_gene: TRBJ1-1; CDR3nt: TGTGCCAGCGGGGACAGACCTACCATGACTGAAGCTTTCTTT; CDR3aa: CASGDRPTMTEAFF
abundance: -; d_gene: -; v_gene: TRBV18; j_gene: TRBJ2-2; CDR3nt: TGTGCCAGCTCACCCAAGACAGACACCGGGGAGCTGTTTTTT; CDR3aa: CASSPKTDTGELFF
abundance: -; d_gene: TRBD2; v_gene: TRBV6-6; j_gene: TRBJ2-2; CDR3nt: TGTGCCAGCAGCCAATCCCGTCTGACTAGCGGGAGATCGATGGCCGGGGAGCTGTTTTTT; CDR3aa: CASSQSRLTSGRSMAGELFF
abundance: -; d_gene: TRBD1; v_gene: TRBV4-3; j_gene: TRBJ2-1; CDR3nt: TGCGCCAGCAGCCAAGGGACCGGAAACCGGGACAGGGCGTACAATGAGCAGTTCTTC; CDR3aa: CASSQGTGNRDRAYNEQFF
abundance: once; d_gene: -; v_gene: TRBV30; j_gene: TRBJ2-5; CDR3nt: TGTGCCTGGAGTGAAGGTCTAGCCTACCAAGAGACCCAGTACTTC; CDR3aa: CAWSEGLAYQETQYF
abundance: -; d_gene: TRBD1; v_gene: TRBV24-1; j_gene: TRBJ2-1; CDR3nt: TGTGCCACCAGTGATCCGACAGGGAATGAGCAGTTCTTC; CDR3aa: CATSDPTGNEQFF
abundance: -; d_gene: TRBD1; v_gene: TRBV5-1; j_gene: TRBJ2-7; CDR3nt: TGCGCCAGCAGCCAGGACGGGACAGGGGGCCCCGAGCAGTACTTC; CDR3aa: CASSQDGTGGPEQYF
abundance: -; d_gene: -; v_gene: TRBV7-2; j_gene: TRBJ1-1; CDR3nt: TGTGCCAGCAGCTTAGTGGGCAGGGGCCCGGCTTTCTTT; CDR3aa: CASSLVGRGPAFF
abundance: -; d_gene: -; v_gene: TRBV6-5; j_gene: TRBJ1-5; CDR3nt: TGTGCCAGCAGCAGACTCACTAGCAATCAGCCCCAGCATTTT; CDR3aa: CASSRLTSNQPQHF
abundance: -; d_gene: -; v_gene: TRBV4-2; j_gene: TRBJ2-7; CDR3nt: TGTGCCAGCAGCCAAGATTACTTATACGAGCAGTACTTC; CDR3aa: CASSQDYLYEQYF
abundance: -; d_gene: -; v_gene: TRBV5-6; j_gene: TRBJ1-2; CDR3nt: TGTGCCAGCAGCTTTAACTACGGGTTAGGTGGCTACACCTTC; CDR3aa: CASSFNYGLGGYTF
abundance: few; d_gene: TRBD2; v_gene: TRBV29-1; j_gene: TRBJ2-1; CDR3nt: TGCAGCTCACGCGGGGGGAGCTCCTACAATGAGCAGTTCTTC; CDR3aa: CSSRGGSSYNEQFF
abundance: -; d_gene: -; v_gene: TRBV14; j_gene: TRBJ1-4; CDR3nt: TGTGCCAGCAGCCAAGTCTACGGTGAAAAACTGTTTTTT; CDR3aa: CASSQVYGEKLFF
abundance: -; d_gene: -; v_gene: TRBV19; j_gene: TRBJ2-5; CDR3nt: TGTGCCAGTAGTATCACAGCCGCAGTCCAAGAGACCCAGTACTTC; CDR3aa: CASSITAAVQETQYF
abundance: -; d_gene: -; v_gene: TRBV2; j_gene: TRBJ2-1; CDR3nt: TGTGCCAGCAGCCTGACTTCCCTCGACTCCTACAATGAGCAGTTCTTC; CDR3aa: CASSLTSLDSYNEQFF
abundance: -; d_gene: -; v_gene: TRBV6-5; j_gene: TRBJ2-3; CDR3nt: TGTGCCAGCAGTTACTCGGGGGCCACAGATACGCAGTATTTT; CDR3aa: CASSYSGATDTQYF
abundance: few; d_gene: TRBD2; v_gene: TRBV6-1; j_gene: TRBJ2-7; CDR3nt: TGTGCCAGCAGTGGGCGGACTAGCGGGGCCCCCTACGAGCAGTACTTC; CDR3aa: CASSGRTSGAPYEQYF
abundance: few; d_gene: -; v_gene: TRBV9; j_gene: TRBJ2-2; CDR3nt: TGTGCCAGCAGCCCACTCTCGAGCGGCTACACCGGGGAGCTGTTTTTT; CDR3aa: CASSPLSSGYTGELFF
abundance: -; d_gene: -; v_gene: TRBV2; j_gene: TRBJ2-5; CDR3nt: TGTGCCAGCAGGGGGCCAATAGAGACCCAGTACTTC; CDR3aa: CASRGPIETQYF
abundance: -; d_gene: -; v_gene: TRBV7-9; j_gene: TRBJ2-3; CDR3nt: TGTGCCAGCAGCTCTAGCGACGGCACAGATACGCAGTATTTT; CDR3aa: CASSSSDGTDTQYF
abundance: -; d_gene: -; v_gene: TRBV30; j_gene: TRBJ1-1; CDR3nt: TGTGCCTGGAGTGCCCAGGGTCCGAGCACTGAAGCTTTCTTT; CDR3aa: CAWSAQGPSTEAFF